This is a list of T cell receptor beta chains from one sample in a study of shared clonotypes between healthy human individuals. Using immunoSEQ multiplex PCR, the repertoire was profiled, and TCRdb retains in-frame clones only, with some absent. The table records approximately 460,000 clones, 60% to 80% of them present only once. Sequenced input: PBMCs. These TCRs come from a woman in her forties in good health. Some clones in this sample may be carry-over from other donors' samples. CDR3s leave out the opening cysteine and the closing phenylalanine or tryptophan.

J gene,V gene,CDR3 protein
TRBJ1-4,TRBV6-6,ASSPGTDIEKLF
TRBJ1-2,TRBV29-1,SVQGPHYGYT
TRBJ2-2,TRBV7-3,ASGPSGGNTGELF
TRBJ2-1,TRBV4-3,ASSQDSGGYNEQF
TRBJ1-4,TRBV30,AWSVQGGVREKLF
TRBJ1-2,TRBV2,ASSPRSVGGYT
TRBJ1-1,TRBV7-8,ASSTTGTGVRAF
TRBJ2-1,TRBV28,ATGRYNEQF
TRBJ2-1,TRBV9,ASSRREGEQF
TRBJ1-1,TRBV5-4,ASTSGGEGTEAF
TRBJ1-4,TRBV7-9,ASSLDGTKSEKLF
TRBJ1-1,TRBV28,ASSPDVTEAF
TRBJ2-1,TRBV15,ATSRMDRGWDEQF
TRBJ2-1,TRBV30,AWTSGNEQF
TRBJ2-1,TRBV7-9,ASSFIEINEQF
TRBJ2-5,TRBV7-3,ASSPVAGVTQY
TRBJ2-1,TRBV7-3,ASSLDGTDSYNEQF
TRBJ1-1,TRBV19,ASSISGTGGTEAF
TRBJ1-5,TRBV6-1,ASSESLWGISNQPQH
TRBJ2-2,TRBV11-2,ASSLFFGGGTGDTGELF
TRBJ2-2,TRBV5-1,ASSLRISTGELF
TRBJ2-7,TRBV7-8,ASSSRQGSSYEQY
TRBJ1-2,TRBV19,ASSKQTENYGYT
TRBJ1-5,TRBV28,ASSLSLSPQH
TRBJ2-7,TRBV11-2,ASSSRLAGAYEQY
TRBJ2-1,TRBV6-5,ASSSPWTNYNEQF
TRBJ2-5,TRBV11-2,ASSPLGGRETQY
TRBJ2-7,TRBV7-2,ASSLGGSGRGFEQY
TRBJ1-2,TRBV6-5,ASSYWNTQGNYGYT
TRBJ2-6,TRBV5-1,ASSLGRTASGANVLT
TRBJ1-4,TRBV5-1,ASSREVAEKLF
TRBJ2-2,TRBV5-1,ASSVGLAGGTGELF
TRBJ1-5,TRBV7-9,ASSWGREQPQH
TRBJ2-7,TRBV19,ASSLSAGPAGELQY
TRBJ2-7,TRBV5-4,ASSRASASGGTYEQY
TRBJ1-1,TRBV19,ASLRRGMNTEAF
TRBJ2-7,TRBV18,ASSPGRDEQY
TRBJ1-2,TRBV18,ASSPDRTGLYGYT
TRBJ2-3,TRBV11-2,ASSLGTSSTDTQY
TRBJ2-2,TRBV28,ASSSPGGRDFTGELF
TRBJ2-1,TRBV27,ASNEFGLAGNNEQF
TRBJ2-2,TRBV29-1,SVGGQGAAGELF
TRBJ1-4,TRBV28,ASSPPGAANEKLF
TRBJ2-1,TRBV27,ASSLLAGVRLNEQF
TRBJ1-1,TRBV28,AYKTSNTEAF
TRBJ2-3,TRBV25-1,ASSESRGFTDTQY
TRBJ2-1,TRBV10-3,ASRTAGGMRYEQF
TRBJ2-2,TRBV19,ASSMVAGSAGELF